Presented here are 7 T cell receptor beta chains from one specimen sequenced in a study of shared clonotypes between healthy human individuals (dated by TCRdb to about 2020). For the CD8 naive samples, CD45RO-negative cells were positively selected for CCR7, yielding a CD45RA+CCR7+ population from which TemRA cells were excluded. Library construction relied on the immunoSEQ multiplex PCR assay. TCRdb limited this immuneACCESS table to in-frame rearrangements with V and J called. A share of clones is missing; checked studies link under half to unresolved V genes, and the rest is unexplained. The sample has about 820,000 clones on record, more than 85% of them singletons. The biggest ten clones account for more than 20% of the sample. The sequencing input was naive CD8+ T cells sorted from blood. The sample's cell subset or site label, decoded: CD45RA+CCR7+. Receptor source: a man in his thirties or forties in good health.

V usage is TRBV20-1 and J usage is TRBJ2-7, with D tentatively TRBD1 (5 bases). The germline gives CDR1 DFQATT, CDR2 SNEGSKA (reference sequence). The CDR3 spans 11 residues. The chain's CDR3 is CSLPGPREQYF. CDR3 nucleotides: TGCAGCTTACCAGGGCCGCGAGAGCAGTACTTC.

The chain combines TRBV27 with TRBJ2-7, with TRBD1 as a possible D gene (6 bases). The CDR3 consists of 14 residues. The germline V gene has CDR1 MNHEY and CDR2 SMNVEV (reference sequence). Trimming cost V 3 bases and J 2 bases, with 11 bases left between them. CDR3 in amino acids: CASSFGTPTYEQYF. DNA of the CDR3: TGTGCCAGCAGTTTTGGGACACCGACCTACGAGCAGTACTTC.

The chain has TRBV10-3 and TRBJ2-3, with a possible D match to TRBD1 (6 bases). CDR1 ENHRY and CDR2 SYGVKD come from the germline V gene. The CDR3 totals 16 residues. V shed 3 bases and J shed 4 bases, with 17 bases lying between them. CDR3 in DNA: TGTGCCATCAGTGACCCGGGGTGGGGGCGAGCAGATACGCAGTATTTT. Its protein product is CAISDPGWGRADTQYF.

In this sample, this clone turned up once. The rearrangement uses TRBV6-5 and TRBJ2-1; TRBD2 matches 7 bases. Germline values: CDR1 MNHEY, CDR2 SVGAGI. The CDR3 is made up of 15 amino acids. Unmatched junction bases numbered 3, after V lost 4 bases and J lost 0 bases. CDR3 region: CASSLAGISYNEQFF. The CDR3 DNA sequence: TGTGCCAGCAGTTTAGCGGGCATCTCCTACAATGAGCAGTTCTTC.

The chain recombines TRBV29-1 with TRBJ1-2; 8 bases are a match to TRBD1. CDR1 is SQVTM, CDR2 ANQGSEA, per germline. The CDR3 runs 13 residues. The junction had 8 bases not matched to a gene; V was cut back by 7 bases and J by 4 bases. The CDR3 DNA follows: TGCAGCGCTCGAACCGGGACAGGCTATGGCTACACCTTC. Its translation is CSARTGTGYGYTF.

The V gene is TRBV27, the J gene TRBJ2-5, with TRBD2 identical over 10 bases. The CDR3 totals 14 residues. CDR1 MNHEY and CDR2 SMNVEV come from the germline V gene (reference sequence). The V segment lost 7 bases and the J segment 4 bases; nucleotides outside the gene matches: 6. The CDR3 protein is CASTSLAGTETQYF. As DNA, the CDR3 is TGTGCCAGCACTTCACTAGCGGGAACAGAGACCCAGTACTTC.

V usage is TRBV7-9 and J usage is TRBJ2-5, with D hard to call. Trimming took 5 bases from V and 5 from J, leaving 12 bases between them. The germline V gene has CDR1 SEHNR and CDR2 FQNEAQ (reference sequence). The CDR3 contains 13 residues. CDR3 sequence reads: CASSQAQAETQYF. CDR3 DNA: TGTGCCAGCAGCCAGGCGCAGGCGGAGACCCAGTACTTC.